This TCR beta chain is from a study of shared clonotypes between healthy human individuals. Germline CDR1 is SNHLY and CDR2 is FYNNEI. Trimming cost V 0 bases and J 8 bases, with 10 bases left between them. This CDR3 has 14 residues. Data came from immunoSEQ multiplex PCR; TCRdb stores just in-frame clones and leaves some out. The sample gives about 520,000 clones, 81% of which show up once; about 13% is in the top ten. As concerns this clone: Antigen: not known.

Every one of the donors was a Caucasian adult that lived in Nashville, Tennessee. Findings and limits, study-wide: Blood alone was sampled, and tissue repertoires likely differ. An expected dependence of interdonor clonotype sharing on sequencing depth was noted. What limited the represented genetic and exposure-history diversity was the small number of donors.

The sample was PBMCs. The J gene is TRBJ1-4, the V gene TRBV2; D is unclear. The TCR originated in a woman between 35 and 50 years old in good health. Some clones in this sample may be carry-over from other donors' samples. The CDR3 loop is CASSEATGKEKLFF. In DNA, the CDR3 is TGTGCCAGCAGTGAAGCGACGGGGAAGGAAAAACTGTTTTTT.